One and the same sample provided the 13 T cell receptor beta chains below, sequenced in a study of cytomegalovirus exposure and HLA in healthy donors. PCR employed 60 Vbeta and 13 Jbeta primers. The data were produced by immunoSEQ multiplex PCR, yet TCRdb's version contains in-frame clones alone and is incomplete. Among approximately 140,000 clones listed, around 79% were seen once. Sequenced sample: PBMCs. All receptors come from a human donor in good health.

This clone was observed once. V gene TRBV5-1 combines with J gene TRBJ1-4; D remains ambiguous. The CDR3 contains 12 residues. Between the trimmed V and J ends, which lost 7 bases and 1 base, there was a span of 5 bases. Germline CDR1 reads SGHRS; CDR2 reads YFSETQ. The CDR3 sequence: CASSGTNEKLFF. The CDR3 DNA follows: TGCGCCAGCTCGGGAACTAATGAAAAACTGTTTTTT.

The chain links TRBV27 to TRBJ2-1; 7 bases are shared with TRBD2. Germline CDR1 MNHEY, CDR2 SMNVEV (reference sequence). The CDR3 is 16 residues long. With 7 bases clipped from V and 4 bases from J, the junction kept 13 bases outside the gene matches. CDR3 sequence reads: CASKVSPGTKYNEQFF. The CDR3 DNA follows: TGTGCCAGCAAAGTCTCCCCCGGGACTAAATACAATGAGCAGTTCTTC.

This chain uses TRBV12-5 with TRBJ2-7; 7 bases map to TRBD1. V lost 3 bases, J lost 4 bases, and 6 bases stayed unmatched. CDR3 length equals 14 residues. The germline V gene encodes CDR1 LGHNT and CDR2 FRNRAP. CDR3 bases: TGTGCTAGTGGTTTAAGGGACAGTTTATACGAGCAGTACTTC. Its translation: CASGLRDSLYEQYF.

The CDR3 reads CAWGSGGGQPQHF. CDR3 DNA: TGTGCCTGGGGCAGCGGGGGCGGTCAGCCCCAGCATTTT. The chain carries TRBV30 and TRBJ1-5; D possibly corresponds to TRBD1 (6 bases). V dropped 5 bases and J dropped 6 bases, with 14 bases sitting between them. CDR1 and CDR2 from the germline V gene are GTSNPN and SVGIG (reference sequence). This CDR3 region has 13 residues.

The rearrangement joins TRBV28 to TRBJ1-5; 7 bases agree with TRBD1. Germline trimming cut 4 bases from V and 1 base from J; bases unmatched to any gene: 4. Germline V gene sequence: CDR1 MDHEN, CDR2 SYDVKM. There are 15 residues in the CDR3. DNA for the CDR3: TGTGCCAGCAGTTGGCAGGGGGGCAGCAATCAGCCCCAGCATTTT. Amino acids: CASSWQGGSNQPQHF.

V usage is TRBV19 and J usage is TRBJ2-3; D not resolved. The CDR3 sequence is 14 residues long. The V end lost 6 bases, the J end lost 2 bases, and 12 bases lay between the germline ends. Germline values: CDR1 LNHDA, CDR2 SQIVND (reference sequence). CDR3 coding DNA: TGTGCCAGTAGCCCTCTTCGTCCCACAGATACGCAGTATTTT. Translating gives CASSPLRPTDTQYF.

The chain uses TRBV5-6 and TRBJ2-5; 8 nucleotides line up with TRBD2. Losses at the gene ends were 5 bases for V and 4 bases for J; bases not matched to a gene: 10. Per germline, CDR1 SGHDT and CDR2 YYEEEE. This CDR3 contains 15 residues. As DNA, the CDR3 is TGTGCCAGCAGTCCATTAGCGGGGACCCGAGAGACCCAGTACTTC. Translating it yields CASSPLAGTRETQYF. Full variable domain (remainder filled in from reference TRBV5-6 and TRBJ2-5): DAGVTQSPTHLIKTRGQQVTLRCSPKSGHDTVSWYQQALGQGPQFIFQYYEEEERQRGNFPDRFSGHQFPNYSSELNVNALLLGDSALYLCASSPLAGTRETQYFGPGTRLLVL.

The CDR3 DNA is TGTGCCAGTAGTTCCAGCCCGGGACAGGGAAGGGTAGGCTACACCTTC. Amino acids: CASSSSPGQGRVGYTF. The genes are TRBV19 and TRBJ1-2; TRBD1 aligns across 9 bases. V lost 5 bases and J lost 8; bases outside the gene matches: 15. The length of the CDR3 is 16 residues. Looked up from germline, CDR1 is LNHDA and CDR2 is SQIVND (reference sequence).

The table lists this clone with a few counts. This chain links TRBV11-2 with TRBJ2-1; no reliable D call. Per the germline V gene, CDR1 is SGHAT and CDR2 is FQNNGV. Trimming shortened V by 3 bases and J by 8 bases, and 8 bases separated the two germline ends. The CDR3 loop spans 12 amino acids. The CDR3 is CASSFPQDEQFF. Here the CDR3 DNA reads TGTGCCAGCAGCTTCCCCCAGGATGAGCAGTTCTTC.

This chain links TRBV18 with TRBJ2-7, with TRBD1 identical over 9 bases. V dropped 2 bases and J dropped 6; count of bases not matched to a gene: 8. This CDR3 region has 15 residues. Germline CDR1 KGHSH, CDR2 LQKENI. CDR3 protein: CASSPRDRVTGEQYF. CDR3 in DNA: TGTGCCAGCTCACCAAGGGACAGGGTGACTGGCGAGCAGTACTTC. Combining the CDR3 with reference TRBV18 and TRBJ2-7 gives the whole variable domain NAGVMQNPRHLVRRRGQEARLRCSPMKGHSHVYWYRQLPEEGLKFMVYLQKENIIDESGMPKERFSAEFPKEGPSILRIQQVVRGDSAAYFCASSPRDRVTGEQYFGPGTRLTVT.

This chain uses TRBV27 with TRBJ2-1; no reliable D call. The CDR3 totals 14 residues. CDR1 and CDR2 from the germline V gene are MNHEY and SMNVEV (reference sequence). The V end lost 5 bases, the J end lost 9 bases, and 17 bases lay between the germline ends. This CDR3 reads CASSPLDSSGEQFF. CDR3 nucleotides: TGTGCCAGCAGTCCCCTTGATAGTTCGGGTGAGCAGTTCTTC.

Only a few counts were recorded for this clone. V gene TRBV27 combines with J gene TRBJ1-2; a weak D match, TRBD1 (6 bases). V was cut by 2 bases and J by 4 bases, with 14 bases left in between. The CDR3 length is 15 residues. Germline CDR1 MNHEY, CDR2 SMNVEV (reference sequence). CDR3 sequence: CASSLQVGQSYGYTF. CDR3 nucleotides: TGTGCCAGCAGTTTACAAGTAGGACAGTCCTATGGCTACACCTTC.

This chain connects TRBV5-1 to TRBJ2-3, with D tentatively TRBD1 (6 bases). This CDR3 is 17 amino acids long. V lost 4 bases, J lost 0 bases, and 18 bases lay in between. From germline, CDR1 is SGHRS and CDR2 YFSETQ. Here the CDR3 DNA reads TGCGCCAGCAGCCCGAAGAGACAGGTCCCTAGCACAGATACGCAGTATTTT. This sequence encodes CASSPKRQVPSTDTQYF.